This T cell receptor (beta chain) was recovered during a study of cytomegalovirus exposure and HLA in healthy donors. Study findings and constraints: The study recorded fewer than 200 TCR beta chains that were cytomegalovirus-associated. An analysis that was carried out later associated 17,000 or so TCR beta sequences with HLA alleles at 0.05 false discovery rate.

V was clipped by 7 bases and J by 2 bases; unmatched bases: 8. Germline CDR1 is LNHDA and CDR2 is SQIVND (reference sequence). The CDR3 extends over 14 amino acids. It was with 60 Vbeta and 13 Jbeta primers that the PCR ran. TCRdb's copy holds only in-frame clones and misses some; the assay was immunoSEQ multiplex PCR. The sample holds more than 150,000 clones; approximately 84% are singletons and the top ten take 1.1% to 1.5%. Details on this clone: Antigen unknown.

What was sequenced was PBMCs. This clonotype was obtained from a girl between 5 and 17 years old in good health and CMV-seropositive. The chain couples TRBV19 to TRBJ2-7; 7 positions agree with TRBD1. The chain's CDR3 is CASTAEDRPYEQYF. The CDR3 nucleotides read TGTGCCAGTACGGCGGAGGACAGGCCCTACGAGCAGTACTTC.